The T cell receptor beta chain described here comes from a study of OX40 agonist ivuxolimab in advanced cancers. TCRdb keeps only in-frame clones here, not all; method: immunoSEQ multiplex PCR. The sample lists about 40,000 clones; 85% to 90% were seen once. This clone showed up just a few times. J was trimmed by 4 bases and V by 4 bases; bases with no gene match: 9. Looked up from germline, CDR1 is SGDLS and CDR2 is YYNGEE. The CDR3 extends over 17 amino acids. This chain links TRBV9 with TRBJ2-3; TRBD2 matches 13 bases. Sequences were derived from CD4+ or CD8+ T cells sorted from blood, sampled in a trial of the OX40 agonist ivuxolimab. This sequence was found in an adult with an advanced solid tumor such as melanoma, head and neck, liver or kidney cancer. The DNA of the CDR3 is TGTGCCAGCAGCCCAAGACTAGCGGGGGGAGGCCCAGATACGCAGTATTTT. This sequence encodes CASSPRLAGGGPDTQYF.